This T cell receptor (beta chain) was documented in a study of T cell repertoires in cytomegalovirus infection (dated 2019 in TCRdb). Concerning the study at large: Because public TCR beta signatures pointed to carriage of CMV infection together with the matching HLA type, the HLA type of each donor mattered for the analysis. Broader findings and caveats from the paper: Carriers of CMV infection plus the relevant HLA type were discriminated by the cumulative frequency of public TCR beta family members in the study cohort and in an independent roughly 320-donor cohort. The ex vivo response was dominated by HLA-C-restricted CMV-specific TCR beta clonotypes, and the single most frequent clonotype in two of eight donors was supplied by these HLA-C-restricted clonotypes.

Reading from cysteine to phenylalanine, the CDR3 counts 19 amino acids. Only the CDR3 part of the read is kept: 57 bases, read in frame from the first base. According to the germline V gene, CDR1 reads SGDLS and CDR2 reads YYNGEE. Clipping removes 3 bases from V and 6 bases from J, with 18 as the unmatched junction base count. The instrument given in TCRdb is Illumina HiSeq 1500. TCRdb trimmed public reads at Q25 via fastp, called clones via MiXCR and kept in-frame beta chains. Every CDR3 protein is listed once, alongside the most common genes and DNA of its rows. For this sample the table gives approximately 400,000 distinct CDR3 sequences, of which 25% to 40% were detected only once. The ten most abundant clones make up roughly an eighth of the sample. A word on this clonotype: What antigen it recognizes has not been identified. Base qualities are not at hand, and no much larger clone is one base apart.

The TCR comes from a human donor in good health (CMV status not recorded). Some clones in this sample may be carry-over from other donors' samples. The sequence links TRBV9 to TRBJ2-3, with TRBD2 identical over 11 junction bases. The specimen sequenced was PBMCs. The sequenced DNA: TGTGCCAGCAGCGCTCCACGGGGGGCTAGCGGGGGGCCCACGGATACGCAGTATTTT. Its coded protein is CASSAPRGASGGPTDTQYF. The CDR3 plus the reference TRBV9 and TRBJ2-3 genes for the other parts give the full variable domain: DSGVTQTPKHLITATGQRVTLRCSPRSGDLSVYWYQQSLDQGLQFLIQYYNGEERAKGNILERFSAQQFPDLHSELNLSSLELGDSALYFCASSAPRGASGGPTDTQYFGPGTRLTVL.